These T cell receptor beta chains were read from a single sample in a study of blood T cell repertoires in COVID-19. The protocol was immunoSEQ multiplex PCR, while the TCRdb copy is restricted to in-frame clones and leaves out a portion. The sample yields over 120,000 clones, roughly 84% seen once. Source material: peripheral blood. The origin of the receptors is a man in his 60s with active or convalescent COVID-19. The CDR3 runs from the conserved cysteine through the conserved F or W. Fields, in order: J gene, D gene, CDR3 length, V gene, clone size, CDR3 DNA, CDR3 protein. The D gene is left open where the match is weak. The size field is filled for only some rows; it gives once, few, many or a size class.

j_gene: TRBJ1-6
d_gene: .
len: 14
v_gene: TRBV4-3
abundance: .
CDR3nt: TGCGCCAGCAGCCAAGCGGGGGGGGATTCACCCCTCCACTTT
CDR3aa: CASSQAGGDSPLHF

j_gene: TRBJ1-2
d_gene: .
len: 13
v_gene: TRBV6-5
abundance: .
CDR3nt: TGTGCCAGCAGTTACTCACAGGGATATGGCTACACCTTC
CDR3aa: CASSYSQGYGYTF

j_gene: TRBJ2-7
d_gene: .
len: 14
v_gene: TRBV7-2
abundance: .
CDR3nt: TGTGCCAGCAGCTCCCCTTCCCCTTCTGAGGAGCAGTACTTC
CDR3aa: CASSSPSPSEEQYF

j_gene: TRBJ2-4
d_gene: .
len: 14
v_gene: TRBV19
abundance: .
CDR3nt: TGTGCCAGTAGCTGGCGGGGCGGGAAAAACATTCAGTACTTC
CDR3aa: CASSWRGGKNIQYF

j_gene: TRBJ1-3
d_gene: .
len: 21
v_gene: TRBV4-3
abundance: .
CDR3nt: TGCGCCAGCAGCCAAGATCTACCTGGTCTCCCCCTTAAACCAGGCGGAAACACCATATATTTT
CDR3aa: CASSQDLPGLPLKPGGNTIYF

j_gene: TRBJ2-3
d_gene: TRBD2
len: 15
v_gene: TRBV19
abundance: once
CDR3nt: TGTGCCAGTAGCAAGACTAGCGGGGGGGCAGATACGCAGTATTTT
CDR3aa: CASSKTSGGADTQYF

j_gene: TRBJ2-4
d_gene: .
len: 14
v_gene: TRBV25-1
abundance: .
CDR3nt: TGTGCCAGCAGGGTGGGGGGACGTGGAAACATTCAGTACTTC
CDR3aa: CASRVGGRGNIQYF

j_gene: TRBJ2-5
d_gene: .
len: 11
v_gene: TRBV30
abundance: .
CDR3nt: TGTGCCTGGGAGTCACGGGAGACCCAGTACTTC
CDR3aa: CAWESRETQYF

j_gene: TRBJ1-3
d_gene: TRBD1
len: 15
v_gene: TRBV18
abundance: .
CDR3nt: TGTGCCAGCTCACCGGACGACAGGGGAGGAAACACCATATATTTT
CDR3aa: CASSPDDRGGNTIYF

j_gene: TRBJ1-2
d_gene: .
len: 13
v_gene: TRBV9
abundance: .
CDR3nt: TGTGCCAGCAGCCTTTCCCCTTCCTATGGCTACACCTTC
CDR3aa: CASSLSPSYGYTF

j_gene: TRBJ1-5
d_gene: .
len: 14
v_gene: TRBV7-8
abundance: .
CDR3nt: TGTGCCAGCAGCTTAGGTATAGCTGGCCAGCCCCAGCATTTT
CDR3aa: CASSLGIAGQPQHF

j_gene: TRBJ1-2
d_gene: .
len: 15
v_gene: TRBV6-5
abundance: .
CDR3nt: TGTGCCAGCAGTTACTCTTGGGGGGGCGCTTATGGCTACACCTTC
CDR3aa: CASSYSWGGAYGYTF

j_gene: TRBJ1-2
d_gene: TRBD1
len: 14
v_gene: TRBV4-1
abundance: .
CDR3nt: TGCGCCAGCAGCCAAGGACAGGGATACTATGGCTACACCTTC
CDR3aa: CASSQGQGYYGYTF

j_gene: TRBJ1-1
d_gene: TRBD1
len: 11
v_gene: TRBV12-3/TRBV12-4
abundance: .
CDR3nt: TGTGCCAGCAGTGGGACAGGTTCAGCTTTCTTT
CDR3aa: CASSGTGSAFF

j_gene: TRBJ2-1
d_gene: TRBD2
len: 17
v_gene: TRBV9
abundance: .
CDR3nt: TGTGCCAGCAGCGTAGGGGCTAGCGGGAACAACTACAATGAGCAGTTCTTC
CDR3aa: CASSVGASGNNYNEQFF

j_gene: TRBJ1-5
d_gene: .
len: 20
v_gene: TRBV11-2
abundance: .
CDR3nt: TGTGCCAGCAGCTTAGACGTTTGGGGCGGGAAGGGAGTGGTACATCAGCCCCAGCATTTT
CDR3aa: CASSLDVWGGKGVVHQPQHF

j_gene: TRBJ2-5
d_gene: TRBD1
len: 14
v_gene: TRBV15
abundance: .
CDR3nt: TGTGCCACCAGCAGAGGGGACAGGGGGGAGACCCAGTACTTC
CDR3aa: CATSRGDRGETQYF

j_gene: TRBJ1-2
d_gene: .
len: 15
v_gene: TRBV6-5
abundance: .
CDR3nt: TGTGCCAGCAGTTACAACACATTGGAGACGGATGGCTACACCTTC
CDR3aa: CASSYNTLETDGYTF

j_gene: TRBJ1-6
d_gene: TRBD1
len: 14
v_gene: TRBV4-3
abundance: .
CDR3nt: TGCGCCAGCAGCCAGATACAGGGGGGTTCACCCCTCCACTTT
CDR3aa: CASSQIQGGSPLHF

j_gene: TRBJ2-3
d_gene: .
len: 14
v_gene: TRBV4-1
abundance: .
CDR3nt: TGCGCCAGCAGCCAAGGGACACGGGCAGATACGCAGTATTTT
CDR3aa: CASSQGTRADTQYF

j_gene: TRBJ2-7
d_gene: .
len: 15
v_gene: TRBV6-1
abundance: .
CDR3nt: TGTGCCAGCAAATGGAGTGGGCAGGGGAACTACGAGCAGTACTTC
CDR3aa: CASKWSGQGNYEQYF

j_gene: TRBJ2-5
d_gene: .
len: 13
v_gene: TRBV13
abundance: few
CDR3nt: TGTGCCAGCAGCTTAATAGGGGGAGAGACCCAGTACTTC
CDR3aa: CASSLIGGETQYF

j_gene: TRBJ1-3
d_gene: .
len: 16
v_gene: TRBV19
abundance: .
CDR3nt: TGTGCCAGTAGTGTTGGGGACACCAGGCAATTAGGCACCATATATTTT
CDR3aa: CASSVGDTRQLGTIYF

j_gene: TRBJ1-2
d_gene: .
len: 14
v_gene: TRBV16
abundance: once
CDR3nt: TGTGCCAGCAGCCAAGGTTTAGCCAGGGTTGGCTACACCTTC
CDR3aa: CASSQGLARVGYTF

j_gene: TRBJ1-5
d_gene: TRBD1
len: 16
v_gene: TRBV10-2
abundance: .
CDR3nt: TGCGCCAGCAGGACAGGGGGCCCCTATAGCAATCAGCCCCAGCATTTT
CDR3aa: CASRTGGPYSNQPQHF

j_gene: TRBJ1-2
d_gene: TRBD1
len: 15
v_gene: TRBV5-6
abundance: once
CDR3nt: TGTGCCAGCAGCTTGGACGGACAGGGAATCTATGGCTACACCTTC
CDR3aa: CASSLDGQGIYGYTF

j_gene: TRBJ1-2
d_gene: .
len: 15
v_gene: TRBV30
abundance: once
CDR3nt: TGTGCCTGGAGTGCCCAGGGGTTAGCTAACTATGGCTACACCTTC
CDR3aa: CAWSAQGLANYGYTF

j_gene: TRBJ1-1
d_gene: TRBD1
len: 15
v_gene: TRBV5-1
abundance: few
CDR3nt: TGCGCCAGCAGCTTGGAGGGACAGGGGGCCACTGAAGCTTTCTTT
CDR3aa: CASSLEGQGATEAFF

j_gene: TRBJ1-5
d_gene: TRBD1
len: 15
v_gene: TRBV6-5
abundance: .
CDR3nt: TGTGCCAGCAGGATGGACAGGGGCCGCAATCAGCCCCAGCATTTT
CDR3aa: CASRMDRGRNQPQHF

j_gene: TRBJ1-1
d_gene: .
len: 17
v_gene: TRBV5-1
abundance: .
CDR3nt: TGCGCCAGCAGCCCGAAGGTTGGAGGGGCAGGCAACACTGAAGCTTTCTTT
CDR3aa: CASSPKVGGAGNTEAFF

j_gene: TRBJ2-2
d_gene: .
len: 15
v_gene: TRBV9
abundance: .
CDR3nt: TGTGCCAGCAGCGTAGCGACTTCGAACACCGGGGAGCTGTTTTTT
CDR3aa: CASSVATSNTGELFF

j_gene: TRBJ1-1
d_gene: TRBD1
len: 14
v_gene: TRBV19
abundance: few
CDR3nt: TGTGCCAGTAGTATCGACAGGGGGGGCACTGAAGCTTTCTTT
CDR3aa: CASSIDRGGTEAFF

j_gene: TRBJ2-1
d_gene: .
len: 14
v_gene: TRBV27
abundance: .
CDR3nt: TGTGCCAGCAATAGGGGGGGCTCCTACAATGAGCAGTTCTTC
CDR3aa: CASNRGGSYNEQFF

j_gene: TRBJ1-1
d_gene: .
len: 14
v_gene: TRBV10-1
abundance: few
CDR3nt: TGCGCCAGCAGTGAGGGAGGTAGCGCTTCTGAAGCTTTCTTT
CDR3aa: CASSEGGSASEAFF

j_gene: TRBJ1-2
d_gene: TRBD1
len: 17
v_gene: TRBV19
abundance: .
CDR3nt: TGTGCCAGTAGTATAGTAAGCGTTGTGTGGACAGGCTATGGCTACACCTTC
CDR3aa: CASSIVSVVWTGYGYTF

j_gene: TRBJ2-3
d_gene: TRBD1
len: 15
v_gene: TRBV9
abundance: .
CDR3nt: TGTGCCAGCAGCGTATGGGCAGGGGGCGCAGATACGCAGTATTTT
CDR3aa: CASSVWAGGADTQYF

j_gene: TRBJ2-3
d_gene: TRBD2
len: 11
v_gene: TRBV28
abundance: .
CDR3nt: TGTGCCACCGACCGGGAGGAGGGACGGTATTTT
CDR3aa: CATDREEGRYF

j_gene: TRBJ2-1
d_gene: .
len: 19
v_gene: TRBV18
abundance: .
CDR3nt: TGTGCCAGCTCACCTTTTTCGCGGGGCAAGAACGGGAATTGGGATGAGCAGTTCTTC
CDR3aa: CASSPFSRGKNGNWDEQFF

j_gene: TRBJ2-1
d_gene: .
len: 18
v_gene: TRBV11-3
abundance: .
CDR3nt: TGTGCCAGCAGCTTACCCCGTTTTTCGGGTCCTTCCTACAATGAGCAGTTCTTC
CDR3aa: CASSLPRFSGPSYNEQFF

j_gene: TRBJ1-4
d_gene: .
len: 14
v_gene: TRBV19
abundance: .
CDR3nt: TGTGCCAGTAGTATTCGTTCTCCTAATGAAAAACTGTTTTTT
CDR3aa: CASSIRSPNEKLFF

j_gene: TRBJ1-1
d_gene: .
len: 13
v_gene: TRBV27
abundance: once
CDR3nt: TGTGCCAGCAGGGGGGAGGGTGGCACTGAAGCTTTCTTT
CDR3aa: CASRGEGGTEAFF

j_gene: TRBJ1-5
d_gene: .
len: 16
v_gene: TRBV15
abundance: .
CDR3nt: TGTGCCACCAGCAGAGATGGCAGGGAGGGCAATCAGCCCCAGCATTTT
CDR3aa: CATSRDGREGNQPQHF

j_gene: TRBJ1-2
d_gene: .
len: 13
v_gene: TRBV20-1
abundance: .
CDR3nt: TGCAGTGCTAGTCGGGGGAATCGAGATGGCTACACCTTC
CDR3aa: CSASRGNRDGYTF

j_gene: TRBJ1-5
d_gene: .
len: 14
v_gene: TRBV7-2
abundance: few
CDR3nt: TGTGCCAGCAGCTCCGGGAGGGAGAGTCAGCCCCAGCATTTT
CDR3aa: CASSSGRESQPQHF

j_gene: TRBJ2-1
d_gene: .
len: 12
v_gene: TRBV12-3/TRBV12-4
abundance: .
CDR3nt: TGTGCCAGCAGTTTAGTCAACAATGAGCAGTTCTTC
CDR3aa: CASSLVNNEQFF

j_gene: TRBJ2-5
d_gene: TRBD1
len: 15
v_gene: TRBV18
abundance: .
CDR3nt: TGTGCCAGCTCCAGGACAGGGGGTTCCCAAGAGACCCAGTACTTC
CDR3aa: CASSRTGGSQETQYF